Sequencing of this TCR beta chain was carried out in a study of identifying expanded T cells in peripheral blood. V was trimmed by 5 bases and J by 4 bases, leaving 15 bases between them. CDR1 SEHNR and CDR2 FQNEAQ come from the germline V gene (reference sequence). The CDR3 is 15 residues long. This clone was seen only a few times. No infections or other immune events were documented during collection. The assay was immunoSEQ multiplex PCR, and TCRdb's table has in-frame clones only and misses some. The sample has about 100,000 clones, around nine tenths seen once. The sequenced material came from blood. The chain links TRBV7-9 to TRBJ2-1, with TRBD2 as a possible D gene (6 bases). The clonotype was recovered from a person between 18 and 75 years old in good health. CDR3 amino acids: CASSRGLPLYNEQFF. As DNA, the CDR3 is TGTGCCAGCAGCAGGGGACTTCCCCTATACAATGAGCAGTTCTTC.